This T cell receptor beta chain was observed in a study of cytomegalovirus exposure and HLA in healthy donors. Worth noting for this clone: Its antigen is unknown.

Germline assignment: CDR1 MDHEN and CDR2 SYDVKM. With V trimmed by 6 bases and J by 8 bases, 11 bases remained unmatched. The CDR3 has 15 amino acids. The primer mix had 60 Vbeta and 13 Jbeta primers. Clones were sequenced by immunoSEQ multiplex PCR, and TCRdb holds only the in-frame ones, with some missing. The sample records roughly 100,000 clones, 65% to 85% being singletons. Points from the study as a whole: TRBV6-2, TRBV6-3 and other indistinguishable V segments were excluded.

V is TRBV28 and J is TRBJ2-1, with 9 bases identical to TRBD1. Sequencing was performed on PBMCs. The receptor was derived from a man between 45 and 60 years old in good health and CMV-seropositive. The chain's CDR3 is CASSESTGGLDEQFF. The CDR3 DNA sequence: TGTGCCAGCAGCGAATCAACAGGGGGCCTGGATGAGCAGTTCTTC.